Reported below is one T cell receptor (beta chain). Antigen specificity is unknown. The V segment lost 6 bases and the J segment 4 bases; nucleotides outside the gene matches: 5. CDR1 is LNHDA and CDR2 is SQIVND in the germline V gene (reference sequence). The CDR3 sequence is 14 residues long. Measured with immunoSEQ multiplex PCR; TCRdb has only the in-frame clones, and not every one. This sample has roughly 77,000 clones; about 91% occur once, and the top ten carry 5.5% to 9%. The sample comes from a study of T cell responses to AZD1222 COVID-19 vaccine. Study conclusions and caveats: The donor cohort was predominantly white British with a female majority, and clonal diversity may have been underestimated.

The input for sequencing was peripheral blood, taken on day 0 of MenACWY control vaccination. This sequence originates from an adult in good health. J is TRBJ2-2 and V is TRBV19; 7 bases are a match to TRBD1. CDR3 sequence: CASRPGQTTGELFF. In nucleotides, the CDR3 is TGTGCCAGTAGACCGGGACAGACCACCGGGGAGCTGTTTTTT.